This T cell receptor beta chain comes out of a study of CD8 T cells in ankylosing spondylitis. This clonotype was seen repeatedly, ten times or more. Its antigen is not identified. This CDR3 contains 13 residues. The ends were cut back, 6 bases at V and 3 bases at J, with 12 bases in the middle. The V gene's germline CDR1 is WSHSY and CDR2 SAAADI. Quantitative molecular-barcoded 5'-RACE generated the TCR beta libraries. One entry per CDR3 protein results from TCRdb running MiXCR on the 5' RACE reads. The table lists 250,000 to 400,000 distinct CDR3 sequences, more than 9% of them singletons. Study-wide results and limits: The clones that were linked to disease were reported to be significantly enriched in matched synovial fluid samples from ankylosing spondylitis patients. Characteristic, it appeared, of ankylosing spondylitis blood was a TCR beta motif of several highly homologous variants.

Sequenced sample: blood, either unsorted or a sorted T cell fraction (not recorded which). The chain uses TRBV10-2 and TRBJ2-7; D may match TRBD1 or TRBD2 (5 bases each). This TCR came from a female donor with ankylosing spondylitis or in good health (not recorded which). The CDR3 loop is CASRGPGGYEQYF. The DNA for the CDR3 is TGCGCCAGCAGGGGACCTGGCGGCTACGAGCAGTACTTC.